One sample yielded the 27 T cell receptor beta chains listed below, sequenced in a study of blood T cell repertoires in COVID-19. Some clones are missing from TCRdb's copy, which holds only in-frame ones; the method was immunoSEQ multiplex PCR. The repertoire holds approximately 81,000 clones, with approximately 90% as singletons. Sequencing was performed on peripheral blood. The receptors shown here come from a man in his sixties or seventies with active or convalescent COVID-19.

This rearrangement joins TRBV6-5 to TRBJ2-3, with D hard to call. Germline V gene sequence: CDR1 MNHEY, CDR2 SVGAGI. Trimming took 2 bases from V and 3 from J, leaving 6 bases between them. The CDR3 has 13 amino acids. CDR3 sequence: CASSYGETDTQYF. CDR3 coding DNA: TGTGCCAGCAGTTACGGAGAGACAGATACGCAGTATTTT.

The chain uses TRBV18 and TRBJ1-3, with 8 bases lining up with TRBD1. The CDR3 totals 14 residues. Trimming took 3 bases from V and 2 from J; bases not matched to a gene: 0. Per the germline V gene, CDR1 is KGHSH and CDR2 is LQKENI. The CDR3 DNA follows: TGTGCCAGCTCACCGGACAGGGCTGGAAACACCATATATTTT. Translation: CASSPDRAGNTIYF. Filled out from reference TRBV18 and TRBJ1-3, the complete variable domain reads NAGVMQNPRHLVRRRGQEARLRCSPMKGHSHVYWYRQLPEEGLKFMVYLQKENIIDESGMPKERFSAEFPKEGPSILRIQQVVRGDSAAYFCASSPDRAGNTIYFGEGSWLTVV.

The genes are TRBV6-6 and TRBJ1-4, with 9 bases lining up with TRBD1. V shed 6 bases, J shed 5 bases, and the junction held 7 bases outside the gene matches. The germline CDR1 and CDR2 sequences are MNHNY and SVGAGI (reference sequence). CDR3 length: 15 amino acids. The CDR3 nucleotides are TGTGCCAGCAGAATAGACAGGGGGGCAAATGAAAAACTGTTTTTT. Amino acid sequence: CASRIDRGANEKLFF.

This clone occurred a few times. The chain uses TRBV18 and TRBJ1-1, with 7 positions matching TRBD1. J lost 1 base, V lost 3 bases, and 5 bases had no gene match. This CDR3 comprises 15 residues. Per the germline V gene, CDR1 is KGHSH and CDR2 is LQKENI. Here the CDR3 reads CASSPAQGGNTEAFF. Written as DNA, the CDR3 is TGTGCCAGCTCACCCGCTCAGGGGGGGAACACTGAAGCTTTCTTT.

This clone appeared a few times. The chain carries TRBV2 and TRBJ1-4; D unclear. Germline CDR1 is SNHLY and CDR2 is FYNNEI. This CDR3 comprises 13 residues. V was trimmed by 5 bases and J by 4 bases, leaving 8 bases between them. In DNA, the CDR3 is TGTGCCAGCAGTCCCGCCGGTAATGAAAAACTGTTTTTT. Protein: CASSPAGNEKLFF.

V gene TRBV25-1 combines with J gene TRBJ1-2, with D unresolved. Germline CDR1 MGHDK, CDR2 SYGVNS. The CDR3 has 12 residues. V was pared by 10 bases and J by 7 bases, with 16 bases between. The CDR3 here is CATRARGFGYTF. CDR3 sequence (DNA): TGTGCCACGAGAGCCCGGGGTTTTGGCTACACCTTC.

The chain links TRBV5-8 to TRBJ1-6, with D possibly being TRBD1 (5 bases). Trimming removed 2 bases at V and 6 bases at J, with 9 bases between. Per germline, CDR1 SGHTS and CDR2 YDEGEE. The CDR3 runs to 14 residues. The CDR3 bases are TGTGCCAGCAGCTTTGGGGGGTTTAATTCACCCCTCCACTTT. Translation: CASSFGGFNSPLHF.

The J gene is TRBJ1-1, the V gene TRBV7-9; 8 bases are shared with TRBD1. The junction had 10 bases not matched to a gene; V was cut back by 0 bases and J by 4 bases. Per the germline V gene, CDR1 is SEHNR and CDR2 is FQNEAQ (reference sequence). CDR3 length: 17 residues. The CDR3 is CASSLAWDRRRGTEAFF. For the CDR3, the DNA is TGTGCCAGCAGCTTAGCCTGGGACAGGCGTCGGGGCACTGAAGCTTTCTTT. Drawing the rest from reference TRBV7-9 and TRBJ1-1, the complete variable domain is DTGVSQNPRHKITKRGQNVTFRCDPISEHNRLYWYRQTLGQGPEFLTYFQNEAQLEKSRLLSDRFSAERPKGSFSTLEIQRTEQGDSAMYLCASSLAWDRRRGTEAFFGQGTRLTVV.

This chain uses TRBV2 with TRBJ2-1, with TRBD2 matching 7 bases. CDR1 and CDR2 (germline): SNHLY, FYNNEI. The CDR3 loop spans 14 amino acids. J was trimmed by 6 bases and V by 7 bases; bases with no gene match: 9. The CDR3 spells CASTRGASGNEQFF. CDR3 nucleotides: TGTGCCAGCACTAGAGGGGCTAGCGGCAATGAGCAGTTCTTC. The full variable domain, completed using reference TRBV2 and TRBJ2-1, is EPEVTQTPSHQVTQMGQEVILRCVPISNHLYFYWYRQILGQKVEFLVSFYNNEISEKSEIFDDQFSVERPDGSNFTLKIRSTKLEDSAMYFCASTRGASGNEQFFGPGTRLTVL.

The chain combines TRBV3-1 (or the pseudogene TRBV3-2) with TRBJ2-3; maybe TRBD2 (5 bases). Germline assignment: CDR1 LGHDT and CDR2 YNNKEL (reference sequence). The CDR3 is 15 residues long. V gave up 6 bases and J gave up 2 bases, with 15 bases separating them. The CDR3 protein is CASSPISGSTDTQYF. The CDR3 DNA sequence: TGTGCCAGCAGTCCGATTTCGGGATCCACAGATACGCAGTATTTT.

This CDR3 reads CASSPGQREDTNTEAFF. For the CDR3, the DNA is TGCGCCAGCAGTCCGGGACAGAGGGAAGATACGAACACTGAAGCTTTCTTT. The chain links TRBV10-2 to TRBJ1-1; 7 bases are a match to TRBD1. Germline CDR1 WSHSY, CDR2 SAAADI. Unmatched junction bases numbered 13, after V lost 5 bases and J lost 1 base. This CDR3 has 17 residues.

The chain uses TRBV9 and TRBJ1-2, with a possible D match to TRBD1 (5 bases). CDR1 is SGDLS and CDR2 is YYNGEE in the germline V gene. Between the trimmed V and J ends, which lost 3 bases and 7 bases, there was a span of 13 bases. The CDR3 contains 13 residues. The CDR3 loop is CASSAQVQGGYTF. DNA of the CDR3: TGTGCCAGCAGCGCACAGGTTCAGGGTGGCTACACCTTC.

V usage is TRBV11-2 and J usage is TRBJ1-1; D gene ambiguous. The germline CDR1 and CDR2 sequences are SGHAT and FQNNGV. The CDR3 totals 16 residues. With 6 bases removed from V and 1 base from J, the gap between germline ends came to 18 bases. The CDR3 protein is CASRHGDARRNTEAFF. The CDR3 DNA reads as TGTGCCAGCAGACACGGCGACGCAAGGAGGAACACTGAAGCTTTCTTT.

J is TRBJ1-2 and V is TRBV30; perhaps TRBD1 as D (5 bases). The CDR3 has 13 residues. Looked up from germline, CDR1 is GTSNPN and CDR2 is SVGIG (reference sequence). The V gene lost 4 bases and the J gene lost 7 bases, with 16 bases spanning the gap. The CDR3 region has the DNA TGTGCCTGGACCCCACTGGGCAGGGTTGGCTACACCTTC. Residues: CAWTPLGRVGYTF.

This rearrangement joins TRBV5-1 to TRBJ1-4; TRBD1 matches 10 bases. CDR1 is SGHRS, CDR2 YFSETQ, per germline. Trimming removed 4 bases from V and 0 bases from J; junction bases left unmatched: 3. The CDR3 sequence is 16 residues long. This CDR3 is CASSTGQGATNEKLFF. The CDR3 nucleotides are TGCGCCAGCAGCACTGGACAGGGGGCAACTAATGAAAAACTGTTTTTT.

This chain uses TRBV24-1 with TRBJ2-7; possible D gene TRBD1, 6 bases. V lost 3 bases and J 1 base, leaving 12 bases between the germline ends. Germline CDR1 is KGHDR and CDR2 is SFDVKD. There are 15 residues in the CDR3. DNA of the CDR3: TGTGCCACCAGTGATCCCCGGGACAAGTCCTACGAGCAGTACTTC. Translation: CATSDPRDKSYEQYF.

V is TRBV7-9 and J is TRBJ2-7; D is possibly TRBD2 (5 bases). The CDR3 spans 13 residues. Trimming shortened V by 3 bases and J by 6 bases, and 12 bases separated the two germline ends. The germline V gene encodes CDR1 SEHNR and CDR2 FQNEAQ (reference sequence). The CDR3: CASSFGIKGEQYF. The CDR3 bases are TGTGCCAGCAGCTTCGGGATCAAGGGCGAGCAGTACTTC.

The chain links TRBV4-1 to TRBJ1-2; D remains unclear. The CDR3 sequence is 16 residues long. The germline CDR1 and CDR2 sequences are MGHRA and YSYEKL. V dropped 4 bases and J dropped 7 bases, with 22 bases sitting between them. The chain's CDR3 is CASSPEDGLLTAGYTF. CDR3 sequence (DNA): TGCGCCAGCAGCCCAGAGGACGGACTTTTGACGGCTGGCTACACCTTC.

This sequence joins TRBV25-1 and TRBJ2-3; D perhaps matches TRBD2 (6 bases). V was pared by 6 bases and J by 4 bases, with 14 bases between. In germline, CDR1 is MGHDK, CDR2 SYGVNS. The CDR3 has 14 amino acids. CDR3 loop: CASRGLLISDTQYF. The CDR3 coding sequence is TGTGCCAGCAGGGGACTCCTAATTTCAGATACGCAGTATTTT.

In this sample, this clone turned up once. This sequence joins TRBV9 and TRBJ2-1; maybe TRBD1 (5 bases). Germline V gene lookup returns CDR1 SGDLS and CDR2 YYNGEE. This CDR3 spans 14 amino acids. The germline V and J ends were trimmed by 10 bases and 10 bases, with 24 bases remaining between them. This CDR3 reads CASSLGAGSNEQFF. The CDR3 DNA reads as TGTGCCTCCAGCCTAGGGGCAGGGTCGAACGAGCAGTTCTTC.

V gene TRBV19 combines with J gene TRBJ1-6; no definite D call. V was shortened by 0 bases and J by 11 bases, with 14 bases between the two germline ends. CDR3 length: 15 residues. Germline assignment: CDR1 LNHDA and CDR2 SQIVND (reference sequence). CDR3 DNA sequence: TGTGCCAGTAGTATAGATCGCGGGTTGGATCCACCCCTCCACTTT. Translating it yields CASSIDRGLDPPLHF. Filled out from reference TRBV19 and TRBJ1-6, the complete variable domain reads DGGITQSPKYLFRKEGQNVTLSCEQNLNHDAMYWYRQDPGQGLRLIYYSQIVNDFQKGDIAEGYSVSREKKESFPLTVTSAQKNPTAFYLCASSIDRGLDPPLHFGNGTRLTVT.

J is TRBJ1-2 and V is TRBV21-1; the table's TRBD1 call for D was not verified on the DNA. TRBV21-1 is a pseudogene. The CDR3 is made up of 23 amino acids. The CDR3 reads CASSKVTHRDRGAVRVGTYGYTF. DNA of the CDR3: TGTGCCAGCAGCAAAGTTACTCACCGGGACAGGGGTGCAGTTCGAGTTGGGACCTATGGCTACACCTTC.

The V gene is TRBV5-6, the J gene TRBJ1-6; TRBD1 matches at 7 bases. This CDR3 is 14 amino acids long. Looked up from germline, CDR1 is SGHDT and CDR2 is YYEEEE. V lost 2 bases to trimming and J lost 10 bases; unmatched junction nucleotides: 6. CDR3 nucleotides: TGTGCCAGCAGCTTCAGGGGGATTAGGTCACCCCTCCACTTT. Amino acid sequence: CASSFRGIRSPLHF.

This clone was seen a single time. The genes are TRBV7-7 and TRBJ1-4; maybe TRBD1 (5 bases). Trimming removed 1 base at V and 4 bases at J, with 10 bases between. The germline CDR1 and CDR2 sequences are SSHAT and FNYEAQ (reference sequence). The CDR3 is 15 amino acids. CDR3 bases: TGTGCCAGCAGCTTAGGGCGACAGAGTAATGAAAAACTGTTTTTT. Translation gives CASSLGRQSNEKLFF.

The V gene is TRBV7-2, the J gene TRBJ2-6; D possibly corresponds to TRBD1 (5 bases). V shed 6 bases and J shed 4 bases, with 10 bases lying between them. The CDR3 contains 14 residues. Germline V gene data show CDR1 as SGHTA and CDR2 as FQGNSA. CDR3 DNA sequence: TGTGCCAGCAGTAAGGGGTTGGGGGCCAACGTCCTGACTTTC. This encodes CASSKGLGANVLTF.

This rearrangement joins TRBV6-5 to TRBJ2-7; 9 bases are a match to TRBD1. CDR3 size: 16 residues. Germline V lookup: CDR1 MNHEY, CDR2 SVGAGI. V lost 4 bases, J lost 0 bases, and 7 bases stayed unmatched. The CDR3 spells CASSSPGQGFSYEQYF. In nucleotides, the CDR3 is TGTGCCAGCAGTTCTCCGGGACAGGGCTTCTCCTACGAGCAGTACTTC.

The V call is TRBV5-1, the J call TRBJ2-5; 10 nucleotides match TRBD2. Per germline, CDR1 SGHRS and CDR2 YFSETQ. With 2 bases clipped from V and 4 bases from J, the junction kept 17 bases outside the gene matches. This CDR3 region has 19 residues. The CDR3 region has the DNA TGCGCCAGCAGCTTCGGTCCTAGCGGGGGACTCGGTATCGTAGAGACCCAGTACTTC. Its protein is CASSFGPSGGLGIVETQYF.